The T cell receptor (beta chain) under discussion was sequenced for a study of CD4 T cells in relation to SARS-CoV-2 and coronaviruses. For the study at large: PBMCs were cultured with antigen for roughly 11 days before TCR beta sequencing. No peptide or an HIV-1 Nef peptide pool served as negative control. Shared crossreactive spike epitopes were mapped to their HLA restriction.

This clone occurred a few times. Its antigen remains unknown. TCRdb's table, derived via immunoSEQ multiplex PCR, lists solely in-frame clones and lacks some. The sample shows approximately 22,000 clones, roughly 72% of them seen only once. The unexposed donors gave CD4+ T cells in about 2011-2019, prior to COVID-19. Isolation of CD4+ T cells took place after around 11 days in culture. Cultures received half-medium IL-2 refreshes on days 3 and 7. The CDR3 consists of 13 residues. The ends were cut back, 4 bases at V and 5 bases at J, with 11 bases in the middle. Germline V gene data show CDR1 as SNHLY and CDR2 as FYNNEI.

The sequencing sample was made of CD4+ T cells from PBMCs, cultured in vitro. This sequence was found in a human donor in good health. This chain joins TRBV2 and TRBJ2-5; the D gene is possibly TRBD2 (6 bases). CDR3 nucleotide sequence: TGTGCCAGCAGTGTGGAGGGCGGGGAGACCCAGTACTTC. Translated, it gives CASSVEGGETQYF.